This paragraph reports one T cell receptor beta chain. Its antigen specificity is not known. Base qualities are not at hand, and no much larger clone is one base apart. The sample's time point label, in plain terms: patch test 1, 2 weeks after DPC sensitization. The treatment or condition label, read with the paper, signifies: therapeutic diphenylcyclopropenone sensitization with weekly scalp DPC. At every patch-test visit, the blood draw took place before the patch test was put on. Patients were considered eligible if aged 18 to 70, diagnosed with alopecia and deemed suitable for DPC therapy, and patients were excluded if pregnant. Total RNA was extracted from unfractionated whole blood collected in Tempus Blood RNA tubes. The protocol used for the library was RACE. Sequenced using a NextSeq 500. Library preparation attached unique molecular identifiers to individual cDNA molecules for quantitative, reproducible TCR counting. For every blood RNA sample, sequencing covered both the TCR alpha and TCR beta chains. Regarding the original processing steps: Samples had a median of about 90,000 TCRs, with a range from about 23,224 to 750,000. The Decombinator software suite was used to annotate V, J and CDR3 in the TCR reads. For PS versus PT1 abundance plots, all samples were subsampled to the same number of TCRs (28,000). TCRs were defined as expanded if absent before sensitization and observed at least eight times at the 2-week time point. The raw public data were reprocessed by TCRdb itself: fastp quality trimming at Q25, MiXCR clonotype calling, in-frame beta chains only. CDR3 protein sequences are deduplicated, and each keeps its most common genes and DNA. TCRdb, not the original authors, processed these V and J calls. This sample is represented by approximately 110,000 distinct CDR3 sequences; 8% to 13% of them were singletons. The ten largest account for around 3.5% of the sample.

This specimen belongs to a study of human T cells and chemical hapten exposure (dated by TCRdb to the early 2020s). With regard to the full study: For sensitization, 2% DPC in acetone was applied to a 2 cm by 2 cm area of upper inner arm skin. Most of the patients in the cohort were female, and the cohort covered alopecia areata with under or over 50% scalp involvement, alopecia totalis and alopecia universalis. Throughout the study period of about 23 weeks, patients also received therapeutic DPC doses to the scalp every week. Patch testing was performed on the upper back with Finn chambers containing 0.01% DPC, and the patch tests were scored after 6 days according to International Contact Dermatitis Research Group standards. The libraries were sequenced as a pool, and the TCR yield per sample differed mostly because of small variations in library volumes within the pool. The study tracked peripheral blood TCR repertoire changes in vivo during primary and secondary sensitization to the hapten diphenylcyclopropenone (DPC) in alopecia patients. Blood samples were taken from patients before sensitization (week 0) and then at 2, 6 and about 24 weeks after DPC sensitization. For TCR sequencing, blood came from 25 to 35 alopecia patients at anywhere from one to four time points (pre-sensitization, 2, 6 and 24 weeks).

Trimmed from V: 2 bases; trimmed from J: 5 bases; junction bases lacking a gene match: 1. The germline V gene (reference sequence) sets CDR1 to SEHNR and CDR2 to FQNEAQ. The CDR3 sequence holds 13 residues, the cysteine and phenylalanine included. Left in the record is the CDR3 DNA by itself, 39 bases read in frame from the first base. Here is what the overall study found, with its caveats: Because every patient had alopecia, a presumed autoimmune disease, the patients' immune response might differ from that of healthy individuals. DPC sensitization did not change the number of TCRs with a frequency above 1 in 1000, and there was no evidence of changes in global repertoire structure. Patch test score correlated positively with the number of PT1 expanded TCRs, reaching significance at thresholds 8, 16 and 32 but not at 4. Expanded TCRs formed significantly more large CDR3 similarity clusters than pre-sensitization or healthy control sets, consistent with antigen-driven responses. After repeated subsampling, the strength of the expansion versus patch-test correlation and the threshold at which it became significant changed.

Sequences were derived from whole blood, sampled in connection with sensitization to the hapten diphenylcyclopropenone (DPC). The sequence derives from a woman aged 40 to 50 with alopecia areata. Some clones in this sample may be carry-over from other donors' samples. Recombination joined TRBV7-9 with TRBJ2-3; TRBD2 fits 7 bases in the junction. The DNA sequence reads TGTGCCAGCAGCTTAACTAGCGAAGATACGCAGTATTTT. Its amino acids are CASSLTSEDTQYF.